This T cell receptor (beta chain) stems from a study of OX40 agonist ivuxolimab in advanced cancers. The assay was immunoSEQ multiplex PCR, and TCRdb's table has in-frame clones only and misses some. Of about 61,000 clones listed, 86% are singletons. Study-wide results and limits: On average, CD8+ T cells showed a greater number of expanded clones than CD4+. CD4+ and CD8+ blood T cells expanded clonally by week 6 at 0.1 to 3.0 mg/kg.

About this clone: Its antigen is unknown.

CDR1 is SGHRS and CDR2 is YFSETQ in the germline V gene. V was clipped by 2 bases and J by 2 bases, with 16 bases between them. CDR3 length: 16 amino acids. The TCR sequence derives from an adult with an advanced solid tumor such as melanoma, head and neck, liver or kidney cancer. The sample was CD4+ or CD8+ T cells sorted from blood, taken in a trial of the OX40 agonist ivuxolimab. V is TRBV5-1 and J is TRBJ1-2; D unclear. CDR3 sequence (DNA): TGCGCCAGCAGCTTCTTTGGGGTCAAGATAAACTATGGCTACACCTTC. This codes for CASSFFGVKINYGYTF.